This is a list of T cell receptor beta chains from one sample in a study of OX40 agonist ivuxolimab in advanced cancers. Some clones are missing from TCRdb's copy, which holds only in-frame ones; the method was immunoSEQ multiplex PCR. Of under 55,000 clones in the sample, approximately 95% are singletons; the top ten hold almost 25%. The material was CD4+ or CD8+ T cells sorted from blood, obtained in a trial of the OX40 agonist ivuxolimab. The receptors shown here come from an adult with an advanced solid tumor such as melanoma, head and neck, liver or kidney cancer. Each CDR3 is given with its conserved first and last residue. The D gene is left open where the match is weak. Clone size is stated in some rows and not others, as once, few, many or a class when expanded.

clone_size d_call j_call v_call cdr3_aa cdr3_nt
NA TRBD2 TRBJ2-5 TRBV6-5 CASSPGTRDIETQYF TGTGCCAGCAGCCCCGGGACTAGAGATATAGAGACCCAGTACTTC
once NA TRBJ2-1 TRBV13 CASSLPDPLNNEQFF TGTGCCAGCAGCTTACCAGATCCCCTAAACAATGAGCAGTTCTTC
NA TRBD2 TRBJ2-1 TRBV19 CASSIALAGLGEQFF TGTGCCAGTAGTATTGCACTAGCGGGGCTCGGTGAGCAGTTCTTC
NA NA TRBJ2-7 TRBV7-9 CASSSDSSYEQYF TGTGCCAGCAGCTCGGACAGCTCCTACGAGCAGTACTTC
NA NA TRBJ2-1 TRBV6-5 CASSFDYNEQFF TGTGCCAGCAGTTTTGACTACAATGAGCAGTTCTTC
NA TRBD1 TRBJ2-7 TRBV28 CASSPRTGYAYEQYF TGTGCCAGCAGTCCCCGGACAGGGTACGCCTACGAGCAGTACTTC
NA NA TRBJ1-3 TRBV7-9 CASSLKRTGSSGNTIYF TGTGCCAGCAGCTTAAAACGAACAGGGAGCTCTGGAAACACCATATATTTT
NA TRBD2 TRBJ2-1 TRBV7-6 CASSSLADGYNEQFF TGTGCCAGCAGCTCCCTAGCGGACGGCTACAATGAGCAGTTCTTC
NA NA TRBJ2-7 TRBV6-5 CASSYRVPTYEQYF TGTGCCAGCAGTTACCGAGTTCCAACCTACGAGCAGTACTTC
NA NA TRBJ2-3 TRBV4-1 CASSQDPVSTDTQYF TGCGCCAGCAGCCAAGATCCGGTGAGCACAGATACGCAGTATTTT
NA TRBD2 TRBJ2-1 TRBV27 CASSPGLAAYNEQFF TGTGCCAGCAGTCCCGGACTAGCGGCATACAATGAGCAGTTCTTC